One sample yielded the 29 T cell receptor beta chains listed below, sequenced in a study of control samples from healthy donors and cancer patients. Generated by immunoSEQ multiplex PCR, the TCRdb table keeps only in-frame clones and is missing some. The sample yields 20,000 to 30,000 clones, about nine tenths seen once. The sequenced sample was PBMCs. The origin of the receptors is a man between 50 and 59 years old with lung cancer.

The J gene is TRBJ2-5, the V gene TRBV18; D gene ambiguous. From germline, CDR1 is KGHSH and CDR2 LQKENI. CDR3 length: 14 residues. V lost 0 bases and J 3 bases, leaving 8 bases between the germline ends. The CDR3 coding sequence is TGTGCCAGCTCACCACCGGGAAACGAAGAGACCCAGTACTTC. Protein: CASSPPGNEETQYF.

The rearrangement links TRBV7-3 to TRBJ2-1, with 7 bases lining up with TRBD1. The CDR3 has 12 amino acids. V dropped 2 bases and J dropped 9; count of bases not matched to a gene: 1. CDR1 is SGHTA, CDR2 FQGTGA, per germline. The CDR3 loop reads CASSLGDSEQFF. CDR3 DNA sequence: TGTGCCAGCAGCTTAGGGGACAGTGAGCAGTTCTTC. Based on the CDR3 plus reference TRBV7-3 and TRBJ2-1, the full variable domain is GAGVSQTPSNKVTEKGKYVELRCDPISGHTALYWYRQSLGQGPEFLIYFQGTGAADDSGLPNDRFFAVRPEGSVSTLKIQRTERGDSAVYLCASSLGDSEQFFGPGTRLTVL.

This clone was observed a few times. The rearrangement uses TRBV5-6 and TRBJ2-7, with D perhaps TRBD2 (7 bases). Germline CDR1 and CDR2: SGHDT and YYEEEE. This CDR3 is 17 amino acids long. Trimming pared 2 bases from V and 2 bases from J, leaving 20 bases between. CDR3 in DNA: TGTGCCAGCAGCTTCCCGCCAGGGGCGGGGGCAGCCTACGAGCAGTACTTC. It translates to CASSFPPGAGAAYEQYF.

The V and J genes are TRBV3-1 (or the pseudogene TRBV3-2) and TRBJ2-5; D tentatively reads TRBD1 or TRBD2 (5 bases each). Germline values: CDR1 LGHDT, CDR2 YNNKEL (reference sequence). The V gene lost 2 bases and the J gene lost 5 bases, with 15 bases spanning the gap. This CDR3 spans 15 amino acids. CDR3 loop: CASSQSRDPIETQYF. The CDR3, as DNA: TGTGCCAGCAGCCAATCTCGGGACCCCATTGAGACCCAGTACTTC.

Notes on this clone: The same CDR3 can be traced to other DNA sequences in this sample. V usage is TRBV7-2 and J usage is TRBJ1-4, with TRBD1 as a possible D gene (5 bases). Germline V lookup: CDR1 SGHTA, CDR2 FQGNSA. The CDR3 is made up of 15 amino acids. The ends were cut back, 3 bases at V and 0 bases at J, with 8 bases in the middle. The DNA of the CDR3 is TGTGCCAGCAGCTTCCAGGGAACAACTAATGAAAAACTGTTTTTT. It yields the protein CASSFQGTTNEKLFF.

This rearrangement joins TRBV9 to TRBJ2-7; D may be TRBD2 (6 bases). There are 15 residues in the CDR3. V was cut by 0 bases and J by 2 bases, with 12 bases left in between. Germline V gene data show CDR1 as SGDLS and CDR2 as YYNGEE. In DNA, the CDR3 is TGTGCCAGCAGCGTAGGACTAGACCCCACCTACGAGCAGTACTTC. Translated: CASSVGLDPTYEQYF.

This clone was seen just once. This chain connects TRBV18 to TRBJ2-5; D assignment may be TRBD1 or TRBD2 (5 bases each). The CDR3 is 13 amino acids. Germline V lookup: CDR1 KGHSH, CDR2 LQKENI. V lost 3 bases to trimming and J lost 4 bases, with 9 bases between them. CDR3 protein: CASSPSGGETQYF. DNA of the CDR3: TGTGCCAGCTCACCGTCTGGGGGAGAGACCCAGTACTTC.

The CDR3: CASSLRQAETQYF. CDR3 sequence (DNA): TGTGCCAGCAGCTTAAGACAGGCAGAGACCCAGTACTTC. The chain employs TRBV7-9 and TRBJ2-5; possible D gene TRBD1, 6 bases. Trimming removed 2 bases from V and 4 bases from J, with 8 bases in between. The germline gives CDR1 SEHNR, CDR2 FQNEAQ (reference sequence). There are 13 residues in the CDR3.

This chain connects TRBV27 to TRBJ1-4; no clear D. Trimming pared 5 bases from V and 3 bases from J, leaving 25 bases between. From germline, CDR1 is MNHEY and CDR2 SMNVEV (reference sequence). The CDR3 extends over 19 amino acids. The chain's CDR3 is CASSRLLTVTQRPNEKLFF. The CDR3 DNA sequence: TGTGCCAGCAGTCGACTTCTAACCGTCACACAGAGACCTAATGAAAAACTGTTTTTT.

J is TRBJ1-4 and V is TRBV3-1 (or the pseudogene TRBV3-2); D is unclear. Germline CDR1 reads LGHDT; CDR2 reads YNNKEL (reference sequence). The V gene lost 0 bases and the J gene lost 0 bases, with 5 bases spanning the gap. The CDR3 extends over 15 amino acids. The CDR3 spells CASSQEGSTNEKLFF. The CDR3 DNA is TGTGCCAGCAGCCAAGAGGGTTCAACTAATGAAAAACTGTTTTTT.

This clone has a single count. This chain links TRBV7-8 with TRBJ1-5, with D perhaps matching TRBD1 (6 bases). Germline-derived CDR1 and CDR2 are SGHVS and FQNEAQ. The ends were cut back, 0 bases at V and 6 bases at J, with 18 bases in the middle. There are 17 residues in the CDR3. The CDR3 is CASSLAEFRGGGQPQHF. In DNA form, the CDR3 reads TGTGCCAGCAGCTTAGCGGAGTTCAGGGGAGGTGGTCAGCCCCAGCATTTT.

The V and J genes are TRBV5-1 and TRBJ2-1, with 7 nucleotides matching TRBD2. CDR1 SGHRS and CDR2 YFSETQ come from the germline V gene. The CDR3 totals 17 residues. V dropped 1 base and J dropped 0; count of bases not matched to a gene: 7. The CDR3 DNA is TGCGCCAGCAGCTTGAGCGGGGCCGCTAGCTCCTACAATGAGCAGTTCTTC. This translates into CASSLSGAASSYNEQFF. The complete variable domain, with remaining parts taken from reference TRBV5-1 and TRBJ2-1, reads KAGVTQTPRYLIKTRGQQVTLSCSPISGHRSVSWYQQTPGQGLQFLFEYFSETQRNKGNFPGRFSGRQFSNSRSEMNVSTLELGDSALYLCASSLSGAASSYNEQFFGPGTRLTVL.

The chain recombines TRBV11-1 with TRBJ2-7; maybe TRBD1 (5 bases). Germline loops: CDR1 SGHAT, CDR2 FQDESV (reference sequence). The CDR3 contains 14 residues. V lost 7 bases and J lost 0, with 13 bases in between. The CDR3 nucleotides read TGTGCCAGCACCATAGGACATAGCTCCTACGAGCAGTACTTC. Its translation: CASTIGHSSYEQYF. The full variable domain, rest sourced from reference TRBV11-1 and TRBJ2-7, is EAEVAQSPRYKITEKSQAVAFWCDPISGHATLYWYRQILGQGPELLVQFQDESVVDDSQLPKDRFSAERLKGVDSTLKIQPAELGDSAMYLCASTIGHSSYEQYFGPGTRLTVT.

This clone has more than one count but fewer than ten. The J gene is TRBJ2-7, the V gene TRBV29-1; D gene unclear. This CDR3 is 12 amino acids long. V was shortened by 4 bases and J by 6 bases, with 13 bases between the two germline ends. Germline V lookup: CDR1 SQVTM, CDR2 ANQGSEA. The chain's CDR3 is CSVVSGSFEQYF. DNA for the CDR3: TGCAGCGTTGTTTCGGGTTCGTTCGAGCAGTACTTC.

This clone has only one observation. The CDR3 loop reads CASSLGSGTDTQYF. The CDR3 DNA follows: TGTGCCAGCAGCTTGGGTAGCGGCACAGATACGCAGTATTTT. This chain connects TRBV7-3 to TRBJ2-3; perhaps TRBD2 as D (5 bases). Per the germline V gene, CDR1 is SGHTA and CDR2 is FQGTGA. Between the trimmed V and J ends, which lost 3 bases and 1 base, there was a span of 8 bases. This CDR3 spans 14 amino acids.

CDR3 sequence reads: CASSLELRSGELFF. The CDR3 bases are TGTGCCAGCAGCTTAGAATTGCGCTCCGGGGAGCTGTTTTTT. The genes are TRBV11-3 and TRBJ2-2; D uncertain. The CDR3 runs to 14 residues. The V end lost 0 bases, the J end lost 6 bases, and 8 bases lay between the germline ends. CDR1 and CDR2 from the germline V gene are SGHNT and YENEEA.

The chain has TRBV5-4 and TRBJ2-1, with 10 bases aligning to TRBD2. V shed 4 bases and J 7 bases; nucleotides not matched to a gene: 5. The CDR3 consists of 14 residues. Germline CDR1 and CDR2: SGHNT and YYREEE (reference sequence). The CDR3 reads CASSPSGGGNEQFF. For the CDR3, the DNA is TGTGCCAGCAGCCCTAGCGGGGGCGGGAATGAGCAGTTCTTC.

This chain joins TRBV6-5 and TRBJ1-1; 8 nucleotides line up with TRBD1. Trimming at V came to 6 bases and at J to 5 bases, leaving 11 bases not matched to a gene. The CDR3 has 15 residues. Germline V gene lookup returns CDR1 MNHEY and CDR2 SVGAGI. CDR3 bases: TGTGCCAGCAGGCCTTATACAGGGGGAGGAACTGAAGCTTTCTTT. This sequence encodes CASRPYTGGGTEAFF.

The rearrangement links TRBV3-1 (or the pseudogene TRBV3-2) to TRBJ1-2; 7 bases align to TRBD1. V was clipped by 7 bases and J by 3 bases; unmatched bases: 11. Germline CDR1 and CDR2: LGHDT and YNNKEL (reference sequence). There are 15 residues in the CDR3. The CDR3 region is CASTGRGTKDYGYTF. In DNA form, the CDR3 reads TGTGCCAGCACCGGCAGGGGGACGAAGGACTATGGCTACACCTTC.

The chain carries TRBV6-2 or TRBV6-3 and TRBJ1-1, with D unresolved. This CDR3 spans 14 amino acids. Trimming took 0 bases from V and 6 from J, leaving 11 bases between them. Germline-derived CDR1 and CDR2 are MNHEY and SVGEGT. The CDR3 loop reads CASSYSVKVAEAFF. The CDR3 DNA sequence: TGTGCCAGCAGTTACTCGGTGAAGGTAGCTGAAGCTTTCTTT.

V usage is TRBV9 and J usage is TRBJ2-2, with 9 bases that match TRBD1. The CDR3 is 16 residues long. The V segment lost 2 bases and the J segment 3 bases; nucleotides outside the gene matches: 5. Germline V CDR1 and CDR2: SGDLS, YYNGEE. The CDR3 DNA sequence: TGTGCCAGCAGCGTTAACAGGGGGCGCCACACCGGGGAGCTGTTTTTT. Its translation is CASSVNRGRHTGELFF.

This chain uses TRBV25-1 with TRBJ2-3; D perhaps matches TRBD2 (6 bases). CDR3 length: 15 amino acids. Trimming took off 3 bases at V and 1 base at J, with 11 bases between the two ends. Germline V gives CDR1 MGHDK, CDR2 SYGVNS. CDR3 in DNA: TGTGCCAGCAGTGATACTTCTAGCGGCACAGATACGCAGTATTTT. It codes for CASSDTSSGTDTQYF. Full variable domain (rest looked up from reference TRBV25-1 and TRBJ2-3): EADIYQTPRYLVIGTGKKITLECSQTMGHDKMYWYQQDPGMELHLIHYSYGVNSTEKGDLSSESTVSRIRTEHFPLTLESARPSHTSQYLCASSDTSSGTDTQYFGPGTRLTVL.

This chain connects TRBV15 to TRBJ1-4; D ambiguous. V lost 2 bases, J lost 0 bases, and 10 bases lay in between. This CDR3 spans 16 amino acids. Germline CDR1 reads LNHNV; CDR2 reads YYDKDF (reference sequence). The CDR3 DNA sequence: TGTGCCACCAGCAGATCTATACAGTCAACTAATGAAAAACTGTTTTTT. It is translated as CATSRSIQSTNEKLFF.

The J gene is TRBJ2-5, the V gene TRBV19; no clear D. This CDR3 is 11 amino acids long. Germline lookup yields CDR1 LNHDA and CDR2 SQIVND (reference sequence). Trimming cost V 4 bases and J 3 bases, with 3 bases left between them. The CDR3 loop reads CASSREETQYF. The CDR3 region has the DNA TGTGCCAGTAGTAGAGAAGAGACCCAGTACTTC.

V usage is TRBV2 and J usage is TRBJ2-5, with 10 bases that match TRBD2. The CDR3 totals 15 residues. Germline V gene data show CDR1 as SNHLY and CDR2 as FYNNEI. V dropped 6 bases and J dropped 4; count of bases not matched to a gene: 8. In DNA form, the CDR3 reads TGTGCCAGCAGAGGCCTTTCTAGCGGGGGAGAGACCCAGTACTTC. This codes for CASRGLSSGGETQYF.

This chain joins TRBV4-1 and TRBJ1-1, with unresolved D. This CDR3 region has 15 residues. Germline assignment: CDR1 MGHRA and CDR2 YSYEKL. The ends were cut back, 0 bases at V and 3 bases at J, with 11 bases in the middle. In DNA form, the CDR3 reads TGCGCCAGCAGCCAAGAGGAGACCTATGACACTGAAGCTTTCTTT. Translation gives CASSQEETYDTEAFF.

The chain couples TRBV7-2 to TRBJ2-1; D remains ambiguous. CDR1 and CDR2 (germline): SGHTA, FQGNSA. Between the trimmed V and J ends, which lost 3 bases and 4 bases, there was a span of 1 base. The CDR3 sequence is 11 residues long. This CDR3 reads CASSFYNEQFF. The DNA for the CDR3 is TGTGCCAGCAGCTTTTACAATGAGCAGTTCTTC. The whole variable domain, remainder taken from reference TRBV7-2 and TRBJ2-1, is GAGVSQSPSNKVTEKGKDVELRCDPISGHTALYWYRQSLGQGLEFLIYFQGNSAPDKSGLPSDRFSAERTGGSVSTLTIQRTQQEDSAVYLCASSFYNEQFFGPGTRLTVL.

The rearrangement links TRBV1 to TRBJ2-7; the listed D gene, TRBD2, was not tested against the DNA. TRBV1 is termed a pseudogene. CDR3 length: 19 residues. CDR3 amino acids: CTSSQDYPPRGLRATKEYF. For the CDR3, the DNA is TGCACCAGCAGCCAAGATTATCCCCCCCGGGGGTTGAGGGCGACGAAGGAGTACTTC.

The chain has TRBV9 and TRBJ1-1; TRBD1 is a possible D gene (5 bases). This CDR3 is 15 amino acids long. CDR1 and CDR2 (germline): SGDLS, YYNGEE. V was pared by 3 bases and J by 1 base, with 13 bases between. This chain's CDR3 is CASSAGLFRNTEAFF. CDR3 coding DNA: TGTGCCAGCAGCGCGGGACTTTTTAGGAACACTGAAGCTTTCTTT.